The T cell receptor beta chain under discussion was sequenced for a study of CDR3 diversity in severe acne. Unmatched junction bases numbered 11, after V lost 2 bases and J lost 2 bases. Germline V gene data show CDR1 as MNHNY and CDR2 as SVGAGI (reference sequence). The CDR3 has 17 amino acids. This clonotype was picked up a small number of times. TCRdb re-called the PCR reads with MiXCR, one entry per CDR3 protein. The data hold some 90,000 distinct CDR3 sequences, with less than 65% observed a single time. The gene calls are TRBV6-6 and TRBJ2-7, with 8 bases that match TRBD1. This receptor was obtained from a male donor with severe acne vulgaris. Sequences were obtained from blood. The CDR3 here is CASSYPISGGKTYEQYF. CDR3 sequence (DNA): TGTGCCAGCAGTTACCCCATTTCAGGGGGCAAGACCTACGAGCAGTACTTC.